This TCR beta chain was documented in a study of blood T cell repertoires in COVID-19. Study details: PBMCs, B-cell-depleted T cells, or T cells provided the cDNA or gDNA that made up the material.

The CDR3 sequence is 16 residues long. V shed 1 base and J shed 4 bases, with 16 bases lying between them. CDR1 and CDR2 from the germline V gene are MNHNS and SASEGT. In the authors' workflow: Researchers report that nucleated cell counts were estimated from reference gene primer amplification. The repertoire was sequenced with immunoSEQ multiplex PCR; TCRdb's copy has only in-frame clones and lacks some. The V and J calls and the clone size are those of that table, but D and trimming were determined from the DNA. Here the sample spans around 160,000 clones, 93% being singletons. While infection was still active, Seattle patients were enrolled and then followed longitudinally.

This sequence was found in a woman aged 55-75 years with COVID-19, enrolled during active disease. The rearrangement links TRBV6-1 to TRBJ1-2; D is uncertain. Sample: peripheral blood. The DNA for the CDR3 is TGTGCCAGCAGTGAAGGAGGGCTTTCACTCGTCTATGGCTACACCTTC. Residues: CASSEGGLSLVYGYTF.